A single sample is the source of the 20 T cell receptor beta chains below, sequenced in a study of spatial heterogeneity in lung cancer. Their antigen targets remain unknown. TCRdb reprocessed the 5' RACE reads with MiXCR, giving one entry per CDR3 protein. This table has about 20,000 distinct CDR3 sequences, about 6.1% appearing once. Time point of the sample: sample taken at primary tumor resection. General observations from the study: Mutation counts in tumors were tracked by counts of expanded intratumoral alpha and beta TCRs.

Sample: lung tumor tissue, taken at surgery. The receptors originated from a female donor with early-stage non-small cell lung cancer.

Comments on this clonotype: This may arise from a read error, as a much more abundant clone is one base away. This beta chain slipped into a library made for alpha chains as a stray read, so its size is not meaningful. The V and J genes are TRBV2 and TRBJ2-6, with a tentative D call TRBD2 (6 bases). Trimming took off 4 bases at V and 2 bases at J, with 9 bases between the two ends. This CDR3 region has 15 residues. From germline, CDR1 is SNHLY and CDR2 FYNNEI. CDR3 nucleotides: TGTGCCAGCAGTGTGGGCGGGACTGGGGCCAACGTCCTGACTTTC. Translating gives CASSVGGTGANVLTF.

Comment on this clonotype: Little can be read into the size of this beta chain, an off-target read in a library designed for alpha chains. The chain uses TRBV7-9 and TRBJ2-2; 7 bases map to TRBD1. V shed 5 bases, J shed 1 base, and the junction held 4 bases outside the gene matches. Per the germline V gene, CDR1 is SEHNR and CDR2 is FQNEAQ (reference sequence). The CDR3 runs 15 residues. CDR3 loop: CASSVTGRNTGELFF. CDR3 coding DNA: TGTGCCAGCAGCGTGACAGGGAGGAACACCGGGGAGCTGTTTTTT.

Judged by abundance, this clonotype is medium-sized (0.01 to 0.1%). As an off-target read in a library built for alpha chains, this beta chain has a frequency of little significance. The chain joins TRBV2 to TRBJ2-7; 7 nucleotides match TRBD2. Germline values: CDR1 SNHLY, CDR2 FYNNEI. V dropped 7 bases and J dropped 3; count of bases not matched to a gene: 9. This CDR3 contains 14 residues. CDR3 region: CASMSLADYYEQYF. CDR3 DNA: TGTGCCAGCATGTCCCTAGCGGACTACTACGAGCAGTACTTC.

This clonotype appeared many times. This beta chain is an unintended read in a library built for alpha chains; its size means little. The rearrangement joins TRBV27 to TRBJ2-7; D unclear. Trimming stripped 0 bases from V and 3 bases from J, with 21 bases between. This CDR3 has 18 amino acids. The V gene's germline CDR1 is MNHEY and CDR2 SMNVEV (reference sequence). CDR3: CASSLSPPRSQAGYEQYF. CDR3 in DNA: TGTGCCAGCAGTTTATCTCCCCCGCGGTCCCAGGCCGGCTACGAGCAGTACTTC.

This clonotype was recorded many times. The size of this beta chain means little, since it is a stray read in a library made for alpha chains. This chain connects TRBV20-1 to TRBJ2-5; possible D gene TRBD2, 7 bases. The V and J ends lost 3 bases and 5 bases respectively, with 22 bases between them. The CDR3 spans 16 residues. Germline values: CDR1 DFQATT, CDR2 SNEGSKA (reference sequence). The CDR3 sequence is CSASASLGGRKETQYF. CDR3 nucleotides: TGCAGTGCTAGCGCGAGTTTGGGGGGGCGGAAGGAGACCCAGTACTTC.

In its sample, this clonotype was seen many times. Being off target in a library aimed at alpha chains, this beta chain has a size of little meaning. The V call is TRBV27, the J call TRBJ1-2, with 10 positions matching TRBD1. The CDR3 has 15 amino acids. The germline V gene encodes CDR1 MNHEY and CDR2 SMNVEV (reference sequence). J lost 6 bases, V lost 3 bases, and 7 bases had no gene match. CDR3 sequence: CASSFTLTGGDGYTF. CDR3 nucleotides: TGTGCCAGCAGTTTTACTTTGACAGGGGGCGATGGCTACACCTTC.

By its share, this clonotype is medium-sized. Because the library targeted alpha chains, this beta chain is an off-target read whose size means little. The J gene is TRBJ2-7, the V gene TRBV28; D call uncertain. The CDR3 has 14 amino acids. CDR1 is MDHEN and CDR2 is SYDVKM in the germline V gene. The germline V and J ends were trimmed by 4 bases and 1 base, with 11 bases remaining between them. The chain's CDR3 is CASSWGQGSYEQYF. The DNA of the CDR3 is TGTGCCAGCAGTTGGGGTCAAGGGTCCTACGAGCAGTACTTC.

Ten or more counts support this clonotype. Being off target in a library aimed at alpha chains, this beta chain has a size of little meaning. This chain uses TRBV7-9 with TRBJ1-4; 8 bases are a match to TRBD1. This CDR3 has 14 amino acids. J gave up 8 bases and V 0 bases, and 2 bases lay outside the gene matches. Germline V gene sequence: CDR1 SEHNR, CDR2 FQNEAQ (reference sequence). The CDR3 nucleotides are TGTGCCAGCAGCTTAGCGACAGGGGAAGAAAAACTGTTTTTT. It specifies CASSLATGEEKLFF.

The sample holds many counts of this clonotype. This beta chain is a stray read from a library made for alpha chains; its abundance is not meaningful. CDR3 nucleotides: TGTGCCAGCAGCGTAGGCGACACCCACTACGAGCAGTACTTC. This gives the protein CASSVGDTHYEQYF. This chain joins TRBV9 and TRBJ2-7; D is unclear. Germline V gene lookup returns CDR1 SGDLS and CDR2 YYNGEE. Trimming removed 0 bases from V and 3 bases from J, with 10 bases in between. The CDR3 sequence is 14 residues long.

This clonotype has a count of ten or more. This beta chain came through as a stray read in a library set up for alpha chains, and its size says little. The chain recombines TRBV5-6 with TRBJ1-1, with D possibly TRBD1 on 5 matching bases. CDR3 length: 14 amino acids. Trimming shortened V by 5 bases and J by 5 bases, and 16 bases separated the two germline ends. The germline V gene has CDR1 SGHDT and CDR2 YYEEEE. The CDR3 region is CASRGLGATTEAFF. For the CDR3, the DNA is TGTGCCAGCAGGGGCTTAGGGGCAACTACTGAAGCTTTCTTT. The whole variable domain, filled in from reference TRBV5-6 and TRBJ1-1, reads DAGVTQSPTHLIKTRGQQVTLRCSPKSGHDTVSWYQQALGQGPQFIFQYYEEEERQRGNFPDRFSGHQFPNYSSELNVNALLLGDSALYLCASRGLGATTEAFFGQGTRLTVV.

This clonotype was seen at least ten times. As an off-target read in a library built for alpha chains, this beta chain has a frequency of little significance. The CDR3 reads CASSLLGEKLFF. Written as DNA, the CDR3 is TGTGCCAGCAGTTTATTAGGTGAAAAACTGTTTTTT. The chain carries TRBV27 and TRBJ1-4, with D unresolved. The CDR3 contains 12 residues. Between the trimmed V and J ends, which lost 1 base and 7 bases, there was a span of 4 bases. Germline V gene sequence: CDR1 MNHEY, CDR2 SMNVEV (reference sequence).

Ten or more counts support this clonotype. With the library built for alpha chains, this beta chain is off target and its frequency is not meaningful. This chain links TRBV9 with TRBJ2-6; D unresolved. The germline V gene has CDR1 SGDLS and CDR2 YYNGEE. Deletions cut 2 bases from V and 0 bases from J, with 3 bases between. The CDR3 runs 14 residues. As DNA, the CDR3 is TGTGCCAGCAGCGTGTCCTCTGGGGCCAACGTCCTGACTTTC. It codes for CASSVSSGANVLTF.

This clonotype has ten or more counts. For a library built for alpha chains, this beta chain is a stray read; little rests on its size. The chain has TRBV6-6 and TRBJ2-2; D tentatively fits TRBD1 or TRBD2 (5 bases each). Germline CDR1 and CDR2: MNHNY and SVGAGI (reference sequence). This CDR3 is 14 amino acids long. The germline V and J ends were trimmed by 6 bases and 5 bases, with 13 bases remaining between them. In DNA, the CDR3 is TGTGCCAGCAGACTACCAGAGGGGACCGGGGAGCTGTTTTTT. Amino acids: CASRLPEGTGELFF.

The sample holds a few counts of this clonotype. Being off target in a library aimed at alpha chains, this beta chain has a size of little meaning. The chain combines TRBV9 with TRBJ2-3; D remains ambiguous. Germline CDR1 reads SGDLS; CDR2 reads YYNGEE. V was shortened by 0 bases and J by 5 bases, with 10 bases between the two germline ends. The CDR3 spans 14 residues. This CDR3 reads CASSVGPMEDTQYF. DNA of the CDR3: TGTGCCAGCAGCGTAGGACCGATGGAAGATACGCAGTATTTT.

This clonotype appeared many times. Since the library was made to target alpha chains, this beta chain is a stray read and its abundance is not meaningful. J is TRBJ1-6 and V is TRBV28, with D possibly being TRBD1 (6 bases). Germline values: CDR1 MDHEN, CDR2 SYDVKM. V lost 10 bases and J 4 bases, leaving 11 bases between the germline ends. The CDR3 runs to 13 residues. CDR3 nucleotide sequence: TGTGCCACCTTGGACAGATATAATTCACCCCTCCACTTT. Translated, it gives CATLDRYNSPLHF.

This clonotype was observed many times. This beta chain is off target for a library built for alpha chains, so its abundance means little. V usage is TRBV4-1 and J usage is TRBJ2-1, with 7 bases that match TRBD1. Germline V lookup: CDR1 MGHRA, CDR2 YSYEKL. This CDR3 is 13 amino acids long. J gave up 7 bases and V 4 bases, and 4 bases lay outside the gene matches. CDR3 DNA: TGCGCCAGCAGCCCGGGACAGTGGAATGAGCAGTTCTTC. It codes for CASSPGQWNEQFF.

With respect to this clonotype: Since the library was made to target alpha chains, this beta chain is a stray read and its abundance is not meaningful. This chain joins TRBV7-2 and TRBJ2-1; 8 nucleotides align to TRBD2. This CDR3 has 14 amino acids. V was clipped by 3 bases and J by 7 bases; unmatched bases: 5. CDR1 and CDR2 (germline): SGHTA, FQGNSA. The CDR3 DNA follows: TGTGCCAGCAGCTTGATGGGGACTAGAAATGAGCAGTTCTTC. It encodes CASSLMGTRNEQFF.

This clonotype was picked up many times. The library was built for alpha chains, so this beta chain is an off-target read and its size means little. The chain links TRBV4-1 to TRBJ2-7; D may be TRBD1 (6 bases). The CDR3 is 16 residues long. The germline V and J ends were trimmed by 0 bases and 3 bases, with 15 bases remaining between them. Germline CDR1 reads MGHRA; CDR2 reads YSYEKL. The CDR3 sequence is CASSQEWGPENYEQYF. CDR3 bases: TGCGCCAGCAGCCAAGAATGGGGGCCAGAAAACTACGAGCAGTACTTC.

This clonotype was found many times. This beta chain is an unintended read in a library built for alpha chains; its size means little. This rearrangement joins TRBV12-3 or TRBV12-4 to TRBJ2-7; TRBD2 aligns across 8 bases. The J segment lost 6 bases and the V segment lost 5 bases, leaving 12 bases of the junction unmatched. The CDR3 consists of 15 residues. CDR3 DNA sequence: TGTGCCAGCAGTCCCCCGGGACTAGAATCGGGCGAGCAGTACTTC. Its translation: CASSPPGLESGEQYF.

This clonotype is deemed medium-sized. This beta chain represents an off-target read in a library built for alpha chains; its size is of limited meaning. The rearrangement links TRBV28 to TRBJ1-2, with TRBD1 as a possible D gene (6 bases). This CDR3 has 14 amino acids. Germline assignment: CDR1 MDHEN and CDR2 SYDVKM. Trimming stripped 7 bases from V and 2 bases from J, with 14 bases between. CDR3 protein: CASISGQYNYGYTF. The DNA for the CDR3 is TGTGCCAGCATCTCCGGACAGTACAACTATGGCTACACCTTC.